Listed below are T cell receptor beta chains from one sample, sequenced in a study of cytotoxic CD8 clonotypes in ibrutinib-treated CLL. Method: immunoSEQ multiplex PCR; TCRdb's copy keeps in-frame clones and lacks some. The sample lists approximately 210,000 clones, around three quarters seen once, with 13% in the top ten. The source material was PBMCs, sampled after 24 months of ibrutinib treatment. Receptor source: a human donor with chronic lymphocytic leukemia. The CDR3 runs from the conserved cysteine through the conserved F or W. A D gene is named only where the DNA matches it firmly. Rows may omit the clone size; those that give it use once, few, many or a size class.

clone size	D gene	V gene	J gene	CDR3 protein	CDR3 DNA
NA	NA	TRBV9	TRBJ1-2	CASSVGNRNYGYTF	TGTGCCAGCAGCGTAGGAAACCGTAACTATGGCTACACCTTC
NA	TRBD2	TRBV6-1	TRBJ2-1	CASTPERESYNEQFF	TGTGCCAGCACCCCTGAGCGGGAGTCCTACAATGAGCAGTTCTTC
few	NA	TRBV20-1	TRBJ2-1	CSASYNEQFF	TGCAGTGCTTCATACAATGAGCAGTTCTTC
NA	NA	TRBV7-3	TRBJ2-2	CASSSMTGPTGELFF	TGTGCCAGCAGCTCCATGACAGGTCCCACCGGGGAGCTGTTTTTT
NA	TRBD2	TRBV7-2	TRBJ2-1	CASSLSGSSYNEQFF	TGTGCCAGCAGCTTAAGCGGGAGCTCCTACAATGAGCAGTTCTTC
NA	NA	TRBV11-2	TRBJ2-4	CASSAPRGLKIQYF	TGTGCCAGCAGCGCCCCTCGAGGCCTAAAGATTCAGTACTTC
NA	NA	TRBV4-1	TRBJ2-5	CASSQEGLGQETQYF	TGCGCCAGCAGCCAAGAAGGGCTGGGGCAAGAGACCCAGTACTTC
NA	NA	TRBV7-8	TRBJ2-5	CASSLAIEQETQYF	TGTGCCAGCAGCTTAGCTATTGAACAAGAGACCCAGTACTTC
NA	TRBD2	TRBV2	TRBJ2-7	CASSGVLAGLVHEQYF	TGTGCCAGCAGTGGAGTATTAGCGGGACTGGTCCACGAGCAGTACTTC
NA	TRBD2	TRBV10-1	TRBJ2-7	CASSTAGGSYEQYF	TGCGCCAGCAGCACAGCGGGAGGGTCCTACGAGCAGTACTTC
NA	NA	TRBV7-2	TRBJ1-2	CASREGWGYGYTF	TGTGCCAGCAGGGAGGGTTGGGGCTATGGCTACACCTTC
NA	NA	TRBV19	TRBJ1-6	CASSIDTQRSPLHF	TGTGCCAGTAGTATAGATACTCAACGGTCACCCCTCCACTTT
once	NA	TRBV6-6	TRBJ2-7	CASSYSNSGDIYEQYF	TGTGCCAGCAGTTACTCTAATTCGGGAGATATCTACGAGCAGTACTTC
NA	NA	TRBV9	TRBJ1-2	CASSVGNWGYGYTF	TGTGCCAGCAGCGTGGGTAACTGGGGCTATGGCTACACCTTC
NA	TRBD1	TRBV2	TRBJ1-5	CASTGTGGTLNQPQHF	TGTGCCAGCACCGGTACAGGGGGCACACTCAATCAGCCCCAGCATTTT
NA	TRBD1	TRBV5-8	TRBJ2-5	CASSPDRTWEETQYF	TGTGCCAGCAGCCCGGACAGGACTTGGGAAGAGACCCAGTACTTC
NA	NA	TRBV7-2	TRBJ1-5	CASSFEINQPQHF	TGTGCCAGCAGCTTCGAGATTAATCAGCCCCAGCATTTT
NA	NA	TRBV9	TRBJ2-2	CASSLTRDYTGELFF	TGTGCCAGCAGCCTGACTCGGGATTACACCGGGGAGCTGTTTTTT
few	NA	TRBV6-5	TRBJ2-6	CASSYQGTGANVLTF	TGTGCCAGCAGTTACCAAGGGACTGGGGCCAACGTCCTGACTTTC
NA	NA	TRBV4-1	TRBJ1-5	CASSQGGGVSNQPQHF	TGCGCCAGCAGCCAAGGAGGAGGGGTGAGCAATCAGCCCCAGCATTTT
NA	TRBD1	TRBV7-9	TRBJ2-1	CASSLVQGASDEQFF	TGTGCCAGCAGCTTAGTACAGGGGGCTTCGGATGAGCAGTTCTTC
NA	NA	TRBV30	TRBJ2-1	CAWSNTAEWRFNEQFF	TGTGCCTGGAGTAATACGGCCGAGTGGCGGTTCAATGAGCAGTTCTTC
NA	NA	TRBV12-2	TRBJ2-7	CASRSQGLHYEQYF	TGTGCAAGTCGCTCCCAAGGGCTTCATTACGAGCAGTACTTC
NA	TRBD2	TRBV30	TRBJ2-7	CASTGGRAYEQYF	TGTGCCTCCACTGGCGGGAGGGCCTACGAGCAGTACTTC
NA	NA	TRBV9	TRBJ1-1	CASTRGIGGNTEAFF	TGTGCCAGCACTCGGGGTATCGGCGGGAACACTGAAGCTTTCTTT
NA	NA	TRBV12-5	TRBJ2-1	CASGLEQFF	TGTGCTAGTGGTCTAGAGCAGTTCTTC
NA	TRBD2	TRBV10-3	TRBJ2-7	CAKRLATHISEQYF	TGTGCCAAGAGACTAGCAACACATATCTCCGAGCAGTACTTC
NA	TRBD2	TRBV19	TRBJ2-7	CASSGLAVSYEQYF	TGTGCCAGTAGCGGACTAGCGGTATCCTACGAGCAGTACTTC
NA	NA	TRBV30	TRBJ2-7	CAWTYEQYF	TGTGCCTGGACCTACGAGCAGTACTTC
NA	NA	TRBV19	TRBJ2-7	CASRTSSEREQYF	TGTGCCAGTAGGACTAGTTCTGAGAGGGAGCAGTACTTC
NA	NA	TRBV7-9	TRBJ2-1	CASSLVLGPDNEQFF	TGTGCCAGCAGCTTAGTTCTGGGCCCCGACAATGAGCAGTTCTTC
NA	NA	TRBV5-6	TRBJ2-7	CASSLARSAPWDEQYF	TGTGCCAGCAGCTTGGCCAGGTCGGCGCCGTGGGACGAGCAGTACTTC
NA	TRBD1	TRBV9	TRBJ1-1	CASSETTGQGGTEAFF	TGTGCCAGCAGCGAGACGACGGGACAGGGCGGCACTGAAGCTTTCTTT
NA	TRBD2	TRBV9	TRBJ2-1	CASSISGTSGYNEQFF	TGTGCCAGCAGCATAAGCGGGACTAGCGGTTACAATGAGCAGTTCTTC
NA	NA	TRBV19	TRBJ2-2	CASSMDRTYTGELFF	TGTGCCAGTAGTATGGACAGAACCTACACCGGGGAGCTGTTTTTT
NA	TRBD2	TRBV7-2	TRBJ2-1	CASRTSGRTGEQFF	TGTGCCAGCAGAACTAGCGGGAGAACTGGGGAGCAGTTCTTC
once	NA	TRBV11-3	TRBJ2-1	CASSPSAGGPGEQFF	TGTGCCAGCAGCCCCTCGGCCGGGGGGCCGGGTGAGCAGTTCTTC
few	NA	TRBV27	TRBJ2-2	CASSLGGVTTGELFF	TGTGCCAGCAGTTTAGGCGGGGTAACCACCGGGGAGCTGTTTTTT
NA	TRBD1	TRBV5-1	TRBJ2-4	CASSLGSQGADIQYF	TGCGCCAGCAGCTTGGGTTCTCAGGGGGCAGACATTCAGTACTTC
NA	TRBD1	TRBV5-1	TRBJ1-1	CASSGQGGSEAFF	TGCGCCAGCAGCGGACAGGGAGGCTCTGAAGCTTTCTTT
NA	NA	TRBV7-3	TRBJ2-5	CASSLTKETQYF	TGTGCCAGCAGCTTAACGAAGGAGACCCAGTACTTC